What follows describes a single TCR beta chain. Germline CDR1 and CDR2: SQVTM and ANQGSEA. Trimming shortened V by 6 bases and J by 2 bases, and 11 bases separated the two germline ends. CDR3 length equals 12 residues. This sample was taken from a study of cytomegalovirus exposure and HLA in healthy donors. PCR involved 60 Vbeta and 13 Jbeta primers. Some clones are missing from TCRdb's copy, which holds only in-frame ones; the method was immunoSEQ multiplex PCR. The sample holds 150,000 to 200,000 clones, around 80% seen once. The clonotype comes from a man aged 40-49 years in good health and CMV-seronegative. The chain recombines TRBV29-1 with TRBJ2-7; tentative D call: TRBD1 (6 bases). Sequencing used PBMCs. CDR3 DNA sequence: TGCAGCGTAACACAGGGTACCTACGAGCAGTACTTC. Protein: CSVTQGTYEQYF.